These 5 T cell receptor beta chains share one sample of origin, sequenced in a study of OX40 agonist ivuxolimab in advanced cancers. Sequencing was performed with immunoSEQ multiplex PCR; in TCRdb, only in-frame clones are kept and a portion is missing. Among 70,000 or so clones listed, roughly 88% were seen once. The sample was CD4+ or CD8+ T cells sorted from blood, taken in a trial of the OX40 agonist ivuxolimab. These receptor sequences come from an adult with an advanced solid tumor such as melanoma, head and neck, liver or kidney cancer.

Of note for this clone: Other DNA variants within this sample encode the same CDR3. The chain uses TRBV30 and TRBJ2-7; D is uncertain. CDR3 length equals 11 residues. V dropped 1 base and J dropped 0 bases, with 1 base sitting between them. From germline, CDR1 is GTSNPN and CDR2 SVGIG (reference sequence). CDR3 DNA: TGTGCCTGGAGTGGCTCCTACGAGCAGTACTTC. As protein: CAWSGSYEQYF.

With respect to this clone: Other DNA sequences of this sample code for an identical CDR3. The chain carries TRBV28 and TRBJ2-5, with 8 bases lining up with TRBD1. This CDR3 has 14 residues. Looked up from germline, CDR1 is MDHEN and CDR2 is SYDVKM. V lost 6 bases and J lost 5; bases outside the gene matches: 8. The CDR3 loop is CASSLGRGRETQYF. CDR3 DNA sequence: TGTGCCAGCAGCCTCGGCAGGGGGCGCGAGACCCAGTACTTC.

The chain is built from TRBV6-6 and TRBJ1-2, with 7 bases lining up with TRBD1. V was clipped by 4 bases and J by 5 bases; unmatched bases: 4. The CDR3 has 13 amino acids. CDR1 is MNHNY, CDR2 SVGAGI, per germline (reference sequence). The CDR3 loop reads CASSWDRKYGYTF. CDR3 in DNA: TGTGCCAGCAGTTGGGACAGAAAATATGGCTACACCTTC.

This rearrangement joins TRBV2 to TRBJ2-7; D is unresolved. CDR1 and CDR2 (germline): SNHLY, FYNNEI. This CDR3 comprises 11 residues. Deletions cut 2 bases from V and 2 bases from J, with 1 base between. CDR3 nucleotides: TGTGCCAGCAGTGAAACCTACGAGCAGTACTTC. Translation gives CASSETYEQYF.

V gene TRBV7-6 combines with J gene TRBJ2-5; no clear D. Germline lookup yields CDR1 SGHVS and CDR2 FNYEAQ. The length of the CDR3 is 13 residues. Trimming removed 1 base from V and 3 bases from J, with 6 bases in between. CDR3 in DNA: TGTGCCAGCAGCTTAGTGATGAAAGAGACCCAGTACTTC. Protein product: CASSLVMKETQYF.